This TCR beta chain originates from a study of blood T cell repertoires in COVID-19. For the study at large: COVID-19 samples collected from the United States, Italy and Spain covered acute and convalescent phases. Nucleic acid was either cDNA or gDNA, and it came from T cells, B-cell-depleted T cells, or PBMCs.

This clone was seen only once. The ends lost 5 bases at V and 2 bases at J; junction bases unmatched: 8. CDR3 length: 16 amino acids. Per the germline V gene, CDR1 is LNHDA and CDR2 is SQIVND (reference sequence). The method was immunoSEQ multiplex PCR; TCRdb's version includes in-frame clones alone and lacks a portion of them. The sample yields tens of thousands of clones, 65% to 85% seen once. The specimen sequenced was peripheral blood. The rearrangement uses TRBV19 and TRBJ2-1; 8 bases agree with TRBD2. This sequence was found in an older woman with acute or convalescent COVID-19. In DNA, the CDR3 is TGTGCCAGTAGTCCCCAGCGGGGGATTCCCTACAATGAGCAGTTCTTC. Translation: CASSPQRGIPYNEQFF. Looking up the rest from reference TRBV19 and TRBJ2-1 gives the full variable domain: DGGITQSPKYLFRKEGQNVTLSCEQNLNHDAMYWYRQDPGQGLRLIYYSQIVNDFQKGDIAEGYSVSREKKESFPLTVTSAQKNPTAFYLCASSPQRGIPYNEQFFGPGTRLTVL.